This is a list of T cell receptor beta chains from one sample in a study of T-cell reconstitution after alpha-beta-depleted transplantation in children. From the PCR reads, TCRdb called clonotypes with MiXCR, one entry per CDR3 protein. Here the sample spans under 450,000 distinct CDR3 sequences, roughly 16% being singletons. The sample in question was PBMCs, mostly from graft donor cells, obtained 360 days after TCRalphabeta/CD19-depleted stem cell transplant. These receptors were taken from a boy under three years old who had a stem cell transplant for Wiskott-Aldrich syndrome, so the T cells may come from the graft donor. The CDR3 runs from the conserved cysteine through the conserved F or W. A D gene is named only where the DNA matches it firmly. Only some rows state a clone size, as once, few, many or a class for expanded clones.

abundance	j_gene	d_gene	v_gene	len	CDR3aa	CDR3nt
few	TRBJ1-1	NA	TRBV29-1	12	CSAGRLNTEAFF	TGCAGCGCGGGACGCCTGAACACTGAAGCTTTCTTT
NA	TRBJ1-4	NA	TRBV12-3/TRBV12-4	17	CASSLSNQPGAEEKLFF	TGTGCCAGCAGTTTATCAAACCAACCGGGGGCTGAAGAAAAACTGTTTTTT
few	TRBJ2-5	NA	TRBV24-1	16	CATSDLSGRSQETQYF	TGTGCCACCAGTGATTTAAGCGGCCGGTCCCAAGAGACCCAGTACTTC
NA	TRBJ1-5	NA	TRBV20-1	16	CSARRPDRGGRQPQHF	TGCAGTGCTAGAAGGCCGGACCGGGGGGGCAGACAGCCCCAGCATTTT
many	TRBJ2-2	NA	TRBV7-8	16	CASSPLTSLNTGELFF	TGTGCCAGCAGCCCCCTTACGTCGTTGAACACCGGGGAGCTGTTTTTT
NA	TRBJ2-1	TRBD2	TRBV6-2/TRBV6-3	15	CASSYSKSGGHEQFF	TGTGCCAGCAGTTACTCGAAGTCGGGAGGGCATGAGCAGTTCTTC
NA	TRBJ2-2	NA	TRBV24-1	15	CATSANDHLAGELFF	TGTGCCACCAGTGCTAACGACCACCTGGCCGGGGAGCTGTTTTTT
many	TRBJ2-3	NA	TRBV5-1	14	CASSLALGTDTQYF	TGCGCCAGCAGCTTGGCCTTGGGGACGGATACGCAGTATTTT
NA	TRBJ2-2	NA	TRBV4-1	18	CASSHLGVGRSVTGELFF	TGCGCCAGCAGCCACCTGGGGGTAGGGAGGTCCGTTACCGGGGAGCTGTTTTTT
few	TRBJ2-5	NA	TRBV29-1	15	CSVEEGLGRWETQYF	TGCAGCGTTGAAGAGGGTCTCGGGAGATGGGAGACCCAGTACTTC
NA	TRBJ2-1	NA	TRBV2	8	CASSEQFF	TGTGCCAGCAGTGAGCAGTTCTTC
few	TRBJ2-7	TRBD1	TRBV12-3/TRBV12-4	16	CASSLGSGTANYEQYF	TGTGCCAGCAGTTTAGGTTCCGGGACAGCCAACTACGAGCAGTACTTC
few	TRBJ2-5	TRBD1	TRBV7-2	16	CASRSDRAVSEETQYF	TGTGCCAGCAGATCTGACAGGGCCGTTAGCGAAGAGACCCAGTACTTC
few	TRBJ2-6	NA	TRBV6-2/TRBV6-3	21	CASSLFPKPKPWGSGANVLTF	TGTGCCAGCAGCCTCTTCCCGAAACCAAAACCCTGGGGATCTGGGGCCAACGTCCTGACTTTC
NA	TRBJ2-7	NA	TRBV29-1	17	CSVEDGVRGRGAYEQYF	TGCAGCGTTGAAGACGGGGTCAGGGGTAGAGGGGCCTACGAGCAGTACTTC
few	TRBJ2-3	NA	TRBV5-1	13	CASSLIGGDTQYF	TGCGCCAGCAGCTTGATTGGGGGGGATACGCAGTATTTT
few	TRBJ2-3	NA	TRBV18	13	CASSPHSTDTQYF	TGTGCCAGCTCACCACACAGCACAGATACGCAGTATTTT
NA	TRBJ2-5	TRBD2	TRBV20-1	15	CSAGLAGGDEETQYF	TGCAGTGCGGGACTAGCGGGGGGCGATGAAGAGACCCAGTACTTC
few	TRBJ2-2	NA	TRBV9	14	CASSPRAGSGELFF	TGTGCCAGCAGCCCTCGAGCTGGGAGCGGGGAGCTGTTTTTT
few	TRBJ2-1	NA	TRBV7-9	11	CASTTLGEQFF	TGTGCCAGCACAACCCTAGGTGAGCAGTTCTTC
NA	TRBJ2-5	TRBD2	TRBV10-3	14	CAISEGGRRETQYF	TGTGCCATCAGCGAGGGCGGGAGAAGGGAGACCCAGTACTTC
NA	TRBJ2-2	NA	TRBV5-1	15	CASSFDRSPTGELFF	TGCGCCAGCAGTTTTGACCGGTCCCCCACCGGGGAGCTGTTTTTT
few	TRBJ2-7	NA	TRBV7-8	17	CASSLSHGSRSSYEQYF	TGTGCCAGCAGCTTATCCCATGGGTCACGTAGCTCCTACGAGCAGTACTTC
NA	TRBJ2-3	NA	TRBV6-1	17	CASRKGLRGVDTDTQYF	TGTGCCAGCAGAAAGGGGCTTAGGGGGGTAGACACAGATACGCAGTATTTT
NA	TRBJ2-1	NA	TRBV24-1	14	CATSDRTVSDEQFF	TGTGCCACCAGTGACCGGACAGTTTCGGATGAGCAGTTCTTC
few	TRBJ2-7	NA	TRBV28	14	CASSFLGVTYEQYF	TGTGCCAGCAGTTTCTTGGGGGTAACCTACGAGCAGTACTTC
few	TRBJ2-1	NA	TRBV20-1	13	CSARKETTNEQFF	TGCAGTGCTAGGAAGGAGACTACCAATGAGCAGTTCTTC